This T cell receptor (beta chain) was identified during a study of neurological immune-mediated disorders. Study-level results: Patients with HTLV-1-associated myelopathy had the highest level of TCR clonal expansion, whereas patients with multiple sclerosis had the lowest level, falling beneath the level found in healthy controls.

In this sample, this clonotype turned up many times. Its antigen is undetermined. CDR3 length: 13 residues. V was pared by 6 bases and J by 6 bases, with 18 bases between. CDR1 DFQATT and CDR2 SNEGSKA come from the germline V gene (reference sequence). Synthesis of cDNA used 5'RACE (with 10-nucleotide random UMIs). TCRdb analysed the 5' RACE reads with MiXCR anew, one entry per CDR3 protein. Of around 30,000 distinct CDR3 sequences listed, almost 2.5% were seen once; the top ten hold 2% to 2.5%. J is TRBJ2-7 and V is TRBV20-1, with D perhaps assigned TRBD1 or TRBD2 (5 bases each). The clonotype was recovered from a woman between 45 and 65 years old with multiple sclerosis. Sample: PBMCs. In nucleotides, the CDR3 is TGCAGTGCCGAATCCCCCCGGGACGTCGAGCAGTACTTC. Its translation is CSAESPRDVEQYF.